This T cell receptor beta chain was captured by sequencing in a study of shared clonotypes between healthy human individuals. Produced via immunoSEQ multiplex PCR; TCRdb's table is partial and in-frame only. Here the sample spans around 2,000,000 clones, about 95% being singletons. Findings and caveats of the study: A generally larger estimated richness was seen in naive subsets than in memory subsets.

On this clone itself: Its antigen is unknown.

Naive CD8 cells comprised CD45RO-negative, CCR7-positively selected cells, excluding terminally differentiated effector memory CD45RA+ cells. The CDR3 sequence is 14 residues long. V gave up 1 base and J gave up 2 bases, with 9 bases separating them. Germline V gives CDR1 SGHVS, CDR2 FNYEAQ. This chain uses TRBV7-6 with TRBJ2-7; D possibly corresponds to TRBD1 (6 bases). This sequence originates from a man in his late teens or twenties in good health. The sequenced sample was naive CD8+ T cells sorted from blood. The CDR3 DNA reads as TGTGCCAGCAGCTTAGGAGGGACAACCTACGAGCAGTACTTC. The encoded protein is CASSLGGTTYEQYF.